This T cell receptor (beta chain) comes out of a study of blood T cell repertoires in COVID-19 (dated by TCRdb to 2020 to 2022). A note on the overall study: Collaborator samples came from the United States, Italy and Spain and covered acute and convalescent phases of COVID-19. The material from the prospective study consisted of cDNA or gDNA derived from T cells, B-cell-depleted T cells, or PBMCs. The dataset comprised deeply sampled blood TCRbeta repertoires from subjects exposed to, actively infected with, or recovered from COVID-19. The repertoires were made available in a free public database intended to serve as a resource for research on the immune response to SARS-CoV-2. Samples were obtained from the ongoing ImmuneRACE study (first 160 participants) and from 950 to 1,500 subjects provided by 6 global collaborators. The sample metadata nearly always contained a de-identified subject ID, COVID-19 status, age in years and sex. Where available, HLA class I and class II types were taken from metadata supplied by the sample provider and were not determined by assay-based typing.

The CDR3, cysteine through phenylalanine, is 15 amino acids long. Of the read, only the CDR3 DNA is kept; its 45 bases are in frame from base 1. CDR1 and CDR2 are drawn from the germline V gene: SGDLS, YYNGEE. For this chain, trimming is 2 bases at the V end and 0 bases at the J end, and the number of junction bases without a gene match is 4. General conclusions and limits of the study: How much clinical and demographic metadata was included differed by source and by participant, and the metadata was provided uncurated.

Whole blood was collected in K2EDTA tubes by collaborating institutions according to the institutions' own protocols. Collaborator samples were shipped for TCRbeta analysis as frozen whole blood, isolated PBMCs, or DNA extracted from either sample type. In regard to this clone: Its cognate antigen has yet to be identified. Base qualities are missing; no much larger clone stands one base away.

The immunoSEQ Assay, a bias-controlled multiplex PCR, was used to amplify TCRbeta CDR3 regions from genomic DNA. The source study handled its data this way. Within the assay, amplification of reference gene primers was used to estimate how many nucleated cells each sample contained. To quantify the absolute abundance of each unique TCRbeta CDR3 rearrangement, sequence reads were collapsed and filtered. For each sample, productive Simpson clonality was calculated as the square root of Simpson's diversity index over productive rearrangements. Here the immuneACCESS table is served through TCRdb, limited to in-frame sequences with V and J called. Missing clones are a known gap in these copies; in checked studies unresolved V genes cover under half, and the rest lacks a known reason. The DNA gave D and trimming, while V, J and clone size come from that table. The sample table shows a few hundred thousand clones, and roughly nine tenths are seen once. 1% to 1.5% of the sample is taken by the ten largest.

Sequencing was done on a sample of peripheral blood. This receptor was identified in a man aged 35 to 55 with acute or convalescent COVID-19. The rearranged chain carries TRBV9 and TRBJ2-7; 8 junctional bases match TRBD1. The CDR3 protein is CASSVGQALSYEQYF. The nucleotides are TGTGCCAGCAGCGTGGGACAGGCCCTCTCCTACGAGCAGTACTTC. The CDR3, completed at both ends by the reference TRBV9 and TRBJ2-7 genes, gives the full variable domain DSGVTQTPKHLITATGQRVTLRCSPRSGDLSVYWYQQSLDQGLQFLIQYYNGEERAKGNILERFSAQQFPDLHSELNLSSLELGDSALYFCASSVGQALSYEQYFGPGTRLTVT.